The entry below gives a single T cell receptor (beta chain) sequence along with its context. Its antigen specificity is not known. No qualities accompany the bases; no much larger clone lies one base away. Whole blood was collected in K2EDTA tubes by collaborating institutions according to the institutions' own protocols. For TCRbeta analysis, collaborator samples were shipped as frozen whole blood, as isolated PBMCs, or as DNA extracted from either sample type. The immunoSEQ Assay, a bias-controlled multiplex PCR, was used to amplify TCRbeta CDR3 regions from genomic DNA. The study's own analysis went as follows. Nucleated cell counts per sample were estimated from amplification of reference gene primers within the assay. Sequence reads were collapsed and filtered to measure the absolute abundance of every unique TCRbeta CDR3 rearrangement. Productive Simpson clonality was computed per sample as the square root of Simpson's diversity index over productive rearrangements. The immuneACCESS repertoire file appears here via TCRdb, limited to in-frame rearrangements. These files lack a portion of the clones; in checked studies, under half of the deficit traces to unresolved V genes, and the cause of the others is not known. V and J calls and clone size are copied from that table; D and trimming were computed from the DNA. Across this sample there are over 15,000 clones, with 65% to 90% seen only once. The ten largest make up roughly 23% of the sample.

The data stem from a study of blood T cell repertoires in COVID-19 (dated by TCRdb to 2020 to 2022). With respect to the entire study: Collaborator samples came from the United States, Italy and Spain and covered acute and convalescent phases of COVID-19. The material from the prospective study consisted of cDNA or gDNA derived from T cells, B-cell-depleted T cells, or PBMCs. Deeply sampled blood TCRbeta repertoires from subjects exposed to, actively infected with, or recovered from COVID-19 were included in the dataset. The repertoires were released in a freely available public database meant as a resource for research on the immune response to SARS-CoV-2. Samples came from the ongoing ImmuneRACE study (first 160 participants) plus 1,254 subjects from 6 global collaborators. Nearly every sample came with metadata listing a de-identified subject ID, COVID-19 status, age in years and sex. HLA class I and class II types, where available, came from metadata supplied by the sample provider rather than from assay-based typing. Study-level results and caveats: The quantity of clinical and demographic metadata differed by source and by participant and was supplied without curation.

Trimming removed 8 bases from V and 1 base from J; the gene matches leave 6 bases unexplained. The CDR3 covers 15 residues, taking in both the cysteine and the phenylalanine. Only the CDR3 DNA is retained, 45 bases long and in frame from the first base. From the germline V gene, CDR1 is SNHLY and CDR2 is FYNNEI. Recombination connected TRBV2 to TRBJ2-3, with 10 junctional bases fitting TRBD2. Sequencing was done on a sample of peripheral blood. The clonotype originates from a man older than 75 with active COVID-19. The DNA sequence reads TGTGCCAGCGTGCTAGCGGGAGTGGGCACAGATACGCAGTATTTT. Its amino acids are CASVLAGVGTDTQYF.